The clone carrying this T cell receptor beta chain was seen a single time. Its antigen is not known. This sample was included in a study of graft-versus-host responses after intestinal transplantation. Study-level information: All recipients were given anti-thymocyte globulin induction, and tacrolimus and steroids were then administered for three to four years. Study-wide points: Early HvG declines after transplant were associated with peak circulating GvH clone levels. Investigators detected GvH clones in recipient marrow, with some emerging earlier in ileum or blood. When patients had graft-donor T cell macrochimerism, their allografts held high graft-versus-host to host-versus-graft clonal ratios.

The CDR3 loop spans 15 amino acids. V lost 4 bases and J lost 1, with 8 bases in between. Germline CDR1 and CDR2: SGHAT and FQNNGV. Here immunoSEQ multiplex PCR was the method, and the copy in TCRdb shows in-frame clones only, minus some. The sample includes about 85,000 clones, approximately 82% of them seen just once. The TCR was taken from a human donor who received an intestinal transplant. The gene calls are TRBV11-2 and TRBJ1-6; possibly TRBD1 for D (6 bases). The source was unstimulated CD4+ T cells sorted from spleen or lymph node cells, collected before intestinal transplant. The CDR3 here is CASSSRGSYNSPLHF. The CDR3 DNA reads as TGTGCCAGCAGCTCAAGGGGGTCCTATAATTCACCCCTCCACTTT.